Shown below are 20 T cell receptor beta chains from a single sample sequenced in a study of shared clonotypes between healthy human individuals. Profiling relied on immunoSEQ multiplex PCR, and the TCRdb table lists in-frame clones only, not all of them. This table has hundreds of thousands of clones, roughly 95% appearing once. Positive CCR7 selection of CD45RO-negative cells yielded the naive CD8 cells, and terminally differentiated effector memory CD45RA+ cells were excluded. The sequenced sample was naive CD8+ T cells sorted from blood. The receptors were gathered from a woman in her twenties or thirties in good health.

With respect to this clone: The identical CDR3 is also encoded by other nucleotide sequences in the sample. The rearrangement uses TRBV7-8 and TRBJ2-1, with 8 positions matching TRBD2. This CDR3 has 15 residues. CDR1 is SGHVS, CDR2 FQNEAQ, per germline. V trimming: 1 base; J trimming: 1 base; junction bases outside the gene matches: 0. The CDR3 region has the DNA TGTGCCAGCAGCTTAGTAGCGGGATCCTACAATGAGCAGTTCTTC. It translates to CASSLVAGSYNEQFF.

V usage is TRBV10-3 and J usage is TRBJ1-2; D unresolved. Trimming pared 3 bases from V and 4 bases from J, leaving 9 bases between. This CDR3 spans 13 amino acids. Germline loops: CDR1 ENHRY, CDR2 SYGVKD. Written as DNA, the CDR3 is TGTGCCATCAGTGAAGGCAGCCTCTATGGCTACACCTTC. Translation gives CAISEGSLYGYTF.

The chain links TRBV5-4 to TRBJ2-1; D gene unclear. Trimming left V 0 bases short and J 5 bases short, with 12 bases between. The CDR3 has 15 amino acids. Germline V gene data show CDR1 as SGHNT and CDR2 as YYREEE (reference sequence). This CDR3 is CASSLGQTPNNEQFF. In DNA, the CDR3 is TGTGCCAGCAGCTTGGGTCAGACTCCTAACAATGAGCAGTTCTTC.

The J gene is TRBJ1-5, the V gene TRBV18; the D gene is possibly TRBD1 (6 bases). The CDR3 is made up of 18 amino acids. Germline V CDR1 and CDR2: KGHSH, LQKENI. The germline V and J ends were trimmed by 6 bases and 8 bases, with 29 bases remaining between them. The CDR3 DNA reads TGTGCCAGCTCCCGAGCACAGCAATGGTCGGGGGCTAGGGAGCCCCAGCATTTT. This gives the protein CASSRAQQWSGAREPQHF.

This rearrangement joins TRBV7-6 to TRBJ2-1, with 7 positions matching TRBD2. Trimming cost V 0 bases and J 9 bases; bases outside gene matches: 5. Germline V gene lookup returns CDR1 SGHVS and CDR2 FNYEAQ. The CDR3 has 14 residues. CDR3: CASSLAGGYGEQFF. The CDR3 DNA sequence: TGTGCCAGCAGCTTAGCGGGAGGGTACGGTGAGCAGTTCTTC.

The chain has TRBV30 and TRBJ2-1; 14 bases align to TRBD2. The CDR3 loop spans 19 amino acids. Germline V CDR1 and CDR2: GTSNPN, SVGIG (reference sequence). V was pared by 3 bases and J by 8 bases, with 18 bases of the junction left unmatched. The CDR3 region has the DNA TGTGCCTGGAGACACCTGGGACTAGCGGGAGACCACGGGTACCATGAGCAGTTCTTC. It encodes CAWRHLGLAGDHGYHEQFF.

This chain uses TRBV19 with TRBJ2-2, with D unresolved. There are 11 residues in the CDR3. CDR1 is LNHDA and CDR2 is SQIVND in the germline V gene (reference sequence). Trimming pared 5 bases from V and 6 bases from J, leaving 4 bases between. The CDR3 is CASSLSGELFF. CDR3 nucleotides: TGTGCCAGTAGTCTTTCCGGGGAGCTGTTTTTT. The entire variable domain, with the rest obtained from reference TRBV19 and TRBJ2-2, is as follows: DGGITQSPKYLFRKEGQNVTLSCEQNLNHDAMYWYRQDPGQGLRLIYYSQIVNDFQKGDIAEGYSVSREKKESFPLTVTSAQKNPTAFYLCASSLSGELFFGEGSRLTVL.

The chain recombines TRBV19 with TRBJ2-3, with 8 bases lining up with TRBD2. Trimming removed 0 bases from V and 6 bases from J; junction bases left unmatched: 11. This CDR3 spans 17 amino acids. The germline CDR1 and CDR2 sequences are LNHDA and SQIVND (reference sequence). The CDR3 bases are TGTGCCAGTAGTATAGATCTTGAAGCGGGAGTCTTTGATACGCAGTATTTT. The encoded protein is CASSIDLEAGVFDTQYF. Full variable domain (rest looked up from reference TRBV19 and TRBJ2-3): DGGITQSPKYLFRKEGQNVTLSCEQNLNHDAMYWYRQDPGQGLRLIYYSQIVNDFQKGDIAEGYSVSREKKESFPLTVTSAQKNPTAFYLCASSIDLEAGVFDTQYFGPGTRLTVL.

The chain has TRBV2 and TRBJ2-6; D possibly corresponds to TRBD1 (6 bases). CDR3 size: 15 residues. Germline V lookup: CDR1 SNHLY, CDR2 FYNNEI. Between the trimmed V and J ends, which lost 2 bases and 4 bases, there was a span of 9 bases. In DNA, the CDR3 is TGTGCCAGCAGTGAAACAGGGACCGGGGCCAACGTCCTGACTTTC. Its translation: CASSETGTGANVLTF.

Written as DNA, the CDR3 is TGTGCCAGCAGTGATCTAAGGACAGGGGGCAGGCAGCCCCAGCATTTT. Translation gives CASSDLRTGGRQPQHF. V gene TRBV6-1 combines with J gene TRBJ1-5; 11 positions agree with TRBD1. Germline assignment: CDR1 MNHNS and CDR2 SASEGT. CDR3 length: 16 amino acids. J lost 7 bases, V lost 3 bases, and 8 bases had no gene match.

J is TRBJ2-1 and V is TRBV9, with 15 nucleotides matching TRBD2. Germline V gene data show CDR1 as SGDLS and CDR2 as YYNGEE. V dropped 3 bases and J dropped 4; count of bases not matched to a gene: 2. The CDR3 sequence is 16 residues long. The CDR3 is CASSAGTSGRYNEQFF. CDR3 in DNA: TGTGCCAGCAGCGCCGGGACTAGCGGGAGGTACAATGAGCAGTTCTTC.

CDR3 region: CASSSRRGTGPSYEQYF. In DNA, the CDR3 is TGTGCCAGCAGCTCGCGGCGGGGGACAGGCCCCTCCTACGAGCAGTACTTC. The chain couples TRBV11-1 to TRBJ2-7; a weak D match, TRBD1 (8 bases). Trimming took 4 bases from V and 0 from J, leaving 19 bases between them. The CDR3 is 17 residues long. Per the germline V gene, CDR1 is SGHAT and CDR2 is FQDESV (reference sequence).

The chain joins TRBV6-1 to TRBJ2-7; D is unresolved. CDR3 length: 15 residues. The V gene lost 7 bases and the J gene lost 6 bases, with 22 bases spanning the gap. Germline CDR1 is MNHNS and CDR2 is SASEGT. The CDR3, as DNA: TGTGCCAGCAAATATACGGAAACGGAGACCCCCGAGCAGTACTTC. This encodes CASKYTETETPEQYF.

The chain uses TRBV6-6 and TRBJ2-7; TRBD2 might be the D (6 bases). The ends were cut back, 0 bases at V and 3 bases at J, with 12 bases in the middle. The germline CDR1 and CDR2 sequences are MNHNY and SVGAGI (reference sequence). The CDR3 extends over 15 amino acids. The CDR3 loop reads CASSYSSGGNYEQYF. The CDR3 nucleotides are TGTGCCAGCAGTTACTCAAGCGGAGGGAACTACGAGCAGTACTTC.

CDR3 coding DNA: TGTGCCAGCAGGACTGCGGCCCCCTCTGGGGCCAACGTCCTGACTTTC. Amino acid sequence: CASRTAAPSGANVLTF. The rearrangement uses TRBV5-5 and TRBJ2-6; D is unclear. Trimming took 5 bases from V and 0 from J, leaving 12 bases between them. The CDR3 spans 16 residues. CDR1 is SGHKS and CDR2 is YYEKEE in the germline V gene (reference sequence).

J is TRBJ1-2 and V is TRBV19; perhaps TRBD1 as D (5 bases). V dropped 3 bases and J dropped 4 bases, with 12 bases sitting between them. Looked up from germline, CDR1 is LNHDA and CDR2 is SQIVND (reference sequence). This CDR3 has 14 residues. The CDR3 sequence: CASSIFGHPYGYTF. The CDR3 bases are TGTGCCAGTAGTATTTTTGGACACCCCTATGGCTACACCTTC.

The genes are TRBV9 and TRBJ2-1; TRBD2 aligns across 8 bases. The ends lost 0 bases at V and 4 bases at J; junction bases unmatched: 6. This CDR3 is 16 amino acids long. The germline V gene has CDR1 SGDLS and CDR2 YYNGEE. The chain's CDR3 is CASSVATAGDYNEQFF. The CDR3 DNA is TGTGCCAGCAGCGTAGCTACAGCGGGGGATTACAATGAGCAGTTCTTC.

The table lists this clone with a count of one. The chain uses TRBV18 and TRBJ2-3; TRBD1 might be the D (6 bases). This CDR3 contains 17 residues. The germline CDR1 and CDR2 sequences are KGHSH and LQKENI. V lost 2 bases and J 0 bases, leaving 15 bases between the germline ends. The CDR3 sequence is CASSPGTIRISTDTQYF. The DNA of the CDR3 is TGTGCCAGCTCACCAGGGACAATCAGGATAAGCACAGATACGCAGTATTTT.

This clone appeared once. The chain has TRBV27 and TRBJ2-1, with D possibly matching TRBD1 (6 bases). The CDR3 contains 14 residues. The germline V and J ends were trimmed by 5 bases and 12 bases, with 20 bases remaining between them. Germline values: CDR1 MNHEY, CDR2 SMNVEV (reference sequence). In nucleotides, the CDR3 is TGTGCCAGCAGTACTGGGACACCTGAATTGGCGCAGTTCTTC. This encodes CASSTGTPELAQFF.

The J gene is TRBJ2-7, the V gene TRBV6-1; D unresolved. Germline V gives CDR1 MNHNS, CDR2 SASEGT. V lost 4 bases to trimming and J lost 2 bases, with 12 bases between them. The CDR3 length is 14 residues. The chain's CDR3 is CASSAAFQAYEQYF. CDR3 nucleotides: TGTGCCAGCAGTGCAGCCTTTCAAGCCTACGAGCAGTACTTC.